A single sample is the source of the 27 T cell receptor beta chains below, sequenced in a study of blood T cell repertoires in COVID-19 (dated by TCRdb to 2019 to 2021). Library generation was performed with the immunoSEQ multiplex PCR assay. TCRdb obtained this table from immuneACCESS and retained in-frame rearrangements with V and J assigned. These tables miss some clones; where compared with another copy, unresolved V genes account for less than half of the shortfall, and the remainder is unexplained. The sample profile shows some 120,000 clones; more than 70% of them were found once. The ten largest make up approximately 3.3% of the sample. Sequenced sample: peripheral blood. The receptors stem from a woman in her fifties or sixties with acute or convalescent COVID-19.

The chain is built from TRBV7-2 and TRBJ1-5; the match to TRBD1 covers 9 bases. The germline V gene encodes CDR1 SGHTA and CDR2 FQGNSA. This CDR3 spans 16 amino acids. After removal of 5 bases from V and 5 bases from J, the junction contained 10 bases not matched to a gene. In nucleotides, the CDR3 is TGTGCCAGCAGCAGTGGGACAGGGAGAATTCATCAGCCCCAGCATTTT. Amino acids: CASSSGTGRIHQPQHF.

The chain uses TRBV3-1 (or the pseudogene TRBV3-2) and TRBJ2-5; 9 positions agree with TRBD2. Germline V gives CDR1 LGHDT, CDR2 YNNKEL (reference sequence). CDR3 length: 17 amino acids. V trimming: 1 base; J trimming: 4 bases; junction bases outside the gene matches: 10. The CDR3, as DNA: TGTGCCAGCAGCCAAGTCCCGTCCCTAGCGGGAAGAGAGACCCAGTACTTC. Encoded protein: CASSQVPSLAGRETQYF.

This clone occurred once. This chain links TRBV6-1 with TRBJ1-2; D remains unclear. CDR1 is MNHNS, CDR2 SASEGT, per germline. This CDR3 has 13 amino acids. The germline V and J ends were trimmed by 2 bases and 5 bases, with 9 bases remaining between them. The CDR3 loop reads CASSERIAYGYTF. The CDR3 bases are TGTGCCAGCAGTGAACGGATAGCTTATGGCTACACCTTC.

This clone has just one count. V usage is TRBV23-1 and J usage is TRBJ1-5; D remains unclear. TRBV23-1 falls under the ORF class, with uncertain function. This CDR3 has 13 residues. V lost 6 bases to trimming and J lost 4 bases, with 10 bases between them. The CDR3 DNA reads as TGCGCCAGCAGCCCCCGAGGGAATCAGCCCCAGCATTTT. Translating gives CASSPRGNQPQHF.

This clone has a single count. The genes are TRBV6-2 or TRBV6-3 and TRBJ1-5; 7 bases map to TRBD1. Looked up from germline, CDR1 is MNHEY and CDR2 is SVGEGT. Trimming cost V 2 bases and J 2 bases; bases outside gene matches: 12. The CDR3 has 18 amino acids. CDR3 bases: TGTGCCAGCAGTTACCTGGACAGGAGGTTGGTAGGCAATCAGCCCCAGCATTTT. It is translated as CASSYLDRRLVGNQPQHF.

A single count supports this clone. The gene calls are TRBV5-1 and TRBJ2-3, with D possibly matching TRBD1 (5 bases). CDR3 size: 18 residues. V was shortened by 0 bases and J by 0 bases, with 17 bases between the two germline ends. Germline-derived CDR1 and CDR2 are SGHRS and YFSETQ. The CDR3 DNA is TGCGCCAGCAGCTTGGGGCAGGGCCTACCTTATAGCACAGATACGCAGTATTTT. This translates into CASSLGQGLPYSTDTQYF.

The CDR3 sequence: CASNPGFYNEQFF. In DNA, the CDR3 is TGTGCCAGCAATCCGGGATTCTACAATGAGCAGTTCTTC. The chain employs TRBV2 and TRBJ2-1; D possibly corresponds to TRBD2 (5 bases). CDR3 size: 13 residues. Trimming left V 7 bases short and J 3 bases short, with 10 bases between. Looked up from germline, CDR1 is SNHLY and CDR2 is FYNNEI.

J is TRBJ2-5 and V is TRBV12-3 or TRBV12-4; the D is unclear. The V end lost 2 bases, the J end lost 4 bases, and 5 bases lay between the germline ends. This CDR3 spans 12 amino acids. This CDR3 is CASSLISETQYF. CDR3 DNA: TGTGCCAGCAGTTTAATCTCAGAGACCCAGTACTTC.

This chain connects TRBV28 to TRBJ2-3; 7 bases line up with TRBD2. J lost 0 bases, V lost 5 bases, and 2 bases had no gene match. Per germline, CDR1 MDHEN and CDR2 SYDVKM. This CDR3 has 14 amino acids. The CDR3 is CASSGLESTDTQYF. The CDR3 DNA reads TGTGCCAGCAGTGGACTAGAGAGCACAGATACGCAGTATTTT.

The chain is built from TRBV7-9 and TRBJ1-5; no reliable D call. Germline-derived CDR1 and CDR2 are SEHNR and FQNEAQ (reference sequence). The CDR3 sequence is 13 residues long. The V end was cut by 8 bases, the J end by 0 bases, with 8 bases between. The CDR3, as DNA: TGTGCCAGCGGGGAGGATAGCAATCAGCCCCAGCATTTT. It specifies CASGEDSNQPQHF.

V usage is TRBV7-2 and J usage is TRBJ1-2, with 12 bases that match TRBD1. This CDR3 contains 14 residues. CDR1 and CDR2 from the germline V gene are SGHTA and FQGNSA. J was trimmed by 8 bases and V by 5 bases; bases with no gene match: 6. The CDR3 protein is CASSRGQGAGGYTF. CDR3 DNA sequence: TGTGCCAGCAGCCGGGGACAGGGGGCAGGCGGCTACACCTTC.

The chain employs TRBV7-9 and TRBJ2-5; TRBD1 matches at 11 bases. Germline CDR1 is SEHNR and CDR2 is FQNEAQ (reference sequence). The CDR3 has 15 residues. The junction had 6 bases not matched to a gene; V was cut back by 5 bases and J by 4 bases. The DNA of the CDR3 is TGTGCCAGCAGCGAGGGACAGGGGGGGCGAGAGACCCAGTACTTC. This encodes CASSEGQGGRETQYF.

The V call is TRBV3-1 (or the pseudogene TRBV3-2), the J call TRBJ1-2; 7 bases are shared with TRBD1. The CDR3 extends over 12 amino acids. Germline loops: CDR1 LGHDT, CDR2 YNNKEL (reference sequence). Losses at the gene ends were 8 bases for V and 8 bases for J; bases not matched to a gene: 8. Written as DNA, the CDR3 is TGTGCCAGCGTCGACAGGGTTAACGGCTACACCTTC. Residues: CASVDRVNGYTF.

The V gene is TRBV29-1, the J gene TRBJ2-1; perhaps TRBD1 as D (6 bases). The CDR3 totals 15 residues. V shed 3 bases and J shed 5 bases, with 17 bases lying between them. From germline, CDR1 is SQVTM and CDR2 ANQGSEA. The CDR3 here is CSVELGARSNNEQFF. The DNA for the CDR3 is TGCAGCGTTGAGTTGGGGGCACGGAGCAACAATGAGCAGTTCTTC.

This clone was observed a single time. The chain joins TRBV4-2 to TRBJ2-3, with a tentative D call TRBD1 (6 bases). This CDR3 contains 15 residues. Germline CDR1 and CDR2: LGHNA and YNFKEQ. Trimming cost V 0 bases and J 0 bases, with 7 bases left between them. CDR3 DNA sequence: TGTGCCAGCAGCCAAGAGAGGGGGAGCACAGATACGCAGTATTTT. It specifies CASSQERGSTDTQYF.

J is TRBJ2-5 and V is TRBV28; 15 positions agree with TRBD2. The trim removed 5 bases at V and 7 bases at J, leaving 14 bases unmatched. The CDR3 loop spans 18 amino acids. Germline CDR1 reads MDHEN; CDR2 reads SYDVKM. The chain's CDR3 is CASSQRPGLAGGMGTQYF. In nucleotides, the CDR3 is TGTGCCAGCAGTCAGAGGCCGGGACTAGCGGGAGGTATGGGGACCCAGTACTTC.

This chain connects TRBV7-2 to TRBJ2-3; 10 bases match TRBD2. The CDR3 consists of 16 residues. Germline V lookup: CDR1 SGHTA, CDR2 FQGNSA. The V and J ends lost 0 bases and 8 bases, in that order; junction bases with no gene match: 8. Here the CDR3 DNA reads TGTGCCAGCAGCTTAGCCCCGGGACTAGCGAGTGGTACGCAGTATTTT. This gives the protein CASSLAPGLASGTQYF.

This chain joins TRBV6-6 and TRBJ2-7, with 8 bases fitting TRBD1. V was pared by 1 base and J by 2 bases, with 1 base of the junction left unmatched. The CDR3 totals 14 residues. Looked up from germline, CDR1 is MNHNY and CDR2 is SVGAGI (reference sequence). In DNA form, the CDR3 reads TGTGCCAGCAGTTACTGGGACAGGACCTACGAGCAGTACTTC. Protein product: CASSYWDRTYEQYF.

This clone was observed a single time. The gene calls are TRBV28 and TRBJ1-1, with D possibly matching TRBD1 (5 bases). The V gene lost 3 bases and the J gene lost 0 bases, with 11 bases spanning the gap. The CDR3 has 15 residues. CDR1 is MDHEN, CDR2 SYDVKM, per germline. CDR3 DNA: TGTGCCAGCAGTTTGTTGGAGGGGATGAACACTGAAGCTTTCTTT. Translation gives CASSLLEGMNTEAFF.

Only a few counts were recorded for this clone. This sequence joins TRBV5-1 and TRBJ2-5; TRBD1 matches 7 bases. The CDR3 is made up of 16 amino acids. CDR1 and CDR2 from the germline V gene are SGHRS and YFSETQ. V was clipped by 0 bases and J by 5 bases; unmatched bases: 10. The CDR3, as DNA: TGCGCCAGCAGCTTGGGGGACCAGGGGGTCGGGGAGACCCAGTACTTC. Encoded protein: CASSLGDQGVGETQYF.

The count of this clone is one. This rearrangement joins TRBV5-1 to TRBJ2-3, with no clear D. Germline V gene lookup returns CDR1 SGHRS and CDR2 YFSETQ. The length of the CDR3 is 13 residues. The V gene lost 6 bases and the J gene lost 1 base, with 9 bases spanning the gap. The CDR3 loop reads CASNEAGTDTQYF. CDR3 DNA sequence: TGCGCCAGCAACGAAGCTGGCACAGATACGCAGTATTTT.

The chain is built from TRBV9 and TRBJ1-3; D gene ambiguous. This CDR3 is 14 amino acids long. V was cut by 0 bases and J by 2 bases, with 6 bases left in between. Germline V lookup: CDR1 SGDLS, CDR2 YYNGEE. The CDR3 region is CASSVDTAGNTIYF. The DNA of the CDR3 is TGTGCCAGCAGCGTAGATACGGCTGGAAACACCATATATTTT.

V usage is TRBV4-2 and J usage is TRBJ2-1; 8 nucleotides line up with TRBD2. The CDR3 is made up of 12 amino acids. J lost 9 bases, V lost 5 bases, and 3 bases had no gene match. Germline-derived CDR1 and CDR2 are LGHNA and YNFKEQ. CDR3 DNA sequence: TGTGCCAGCAGCTCGGGGGGGGGTGAGCAGTTCTTC. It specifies CASSSGGGEQFF.

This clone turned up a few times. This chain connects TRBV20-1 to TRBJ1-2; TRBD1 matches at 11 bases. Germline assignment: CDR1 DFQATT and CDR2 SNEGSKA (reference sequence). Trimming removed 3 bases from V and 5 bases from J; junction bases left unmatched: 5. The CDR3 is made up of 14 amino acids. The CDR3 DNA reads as TGCAGTGCTAGTTTTGGGACAGGGGGTTATGGCTACACCTTC. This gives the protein CSASFGTGGYGYTF.

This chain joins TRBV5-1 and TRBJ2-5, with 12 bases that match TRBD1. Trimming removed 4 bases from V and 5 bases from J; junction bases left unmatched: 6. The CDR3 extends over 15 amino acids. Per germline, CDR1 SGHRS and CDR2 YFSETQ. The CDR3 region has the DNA TGCGCCAGCAGCCAGGGGACAGGGGGCCTGGAGACCCAGTACTTC. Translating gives CASSQGTGGLETQYF.

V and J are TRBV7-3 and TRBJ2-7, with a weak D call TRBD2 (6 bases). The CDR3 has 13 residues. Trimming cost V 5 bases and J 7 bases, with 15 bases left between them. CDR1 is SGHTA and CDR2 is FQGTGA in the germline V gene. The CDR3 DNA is TGTGCCAGCAGCCCGGGGACTGCCGAGGAGCAGTACTTC. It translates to CASSPGTAEEQYF.

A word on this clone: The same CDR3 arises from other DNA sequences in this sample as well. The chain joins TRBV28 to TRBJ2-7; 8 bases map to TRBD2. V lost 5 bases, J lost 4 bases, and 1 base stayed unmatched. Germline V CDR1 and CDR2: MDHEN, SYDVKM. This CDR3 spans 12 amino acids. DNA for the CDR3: TGTGCCAGCAGTCTAGCGGGTTACGAGCAGTACTTC. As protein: CASSLAGYEQYF.